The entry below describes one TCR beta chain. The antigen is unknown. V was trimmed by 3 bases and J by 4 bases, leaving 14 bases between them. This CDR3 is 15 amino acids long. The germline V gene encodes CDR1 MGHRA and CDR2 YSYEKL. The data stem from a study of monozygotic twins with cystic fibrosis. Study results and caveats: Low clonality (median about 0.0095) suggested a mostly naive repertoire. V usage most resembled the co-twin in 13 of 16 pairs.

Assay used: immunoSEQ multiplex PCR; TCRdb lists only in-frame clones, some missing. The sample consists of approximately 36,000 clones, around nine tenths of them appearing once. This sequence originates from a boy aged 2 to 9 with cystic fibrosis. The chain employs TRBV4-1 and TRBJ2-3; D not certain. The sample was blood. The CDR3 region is CASSQATLWADTQYF. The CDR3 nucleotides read TGCGCCAGCAGCCAGGCCACCCTTTGGGCAGATACGCAGTATTTT.